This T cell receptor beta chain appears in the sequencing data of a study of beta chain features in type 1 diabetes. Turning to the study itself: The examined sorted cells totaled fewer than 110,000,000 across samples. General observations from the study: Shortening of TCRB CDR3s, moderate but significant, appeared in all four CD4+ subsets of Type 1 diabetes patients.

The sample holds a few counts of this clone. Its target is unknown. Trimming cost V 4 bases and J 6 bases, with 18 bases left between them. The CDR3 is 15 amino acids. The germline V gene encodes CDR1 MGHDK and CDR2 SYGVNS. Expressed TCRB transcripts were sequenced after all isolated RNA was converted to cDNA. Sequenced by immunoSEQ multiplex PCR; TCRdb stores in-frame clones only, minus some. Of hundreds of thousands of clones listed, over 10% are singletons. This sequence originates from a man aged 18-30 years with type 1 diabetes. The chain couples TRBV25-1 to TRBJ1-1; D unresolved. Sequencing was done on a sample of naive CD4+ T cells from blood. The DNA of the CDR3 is TGTGCCAGCAGTGGCTCTTGGGGTAGATCAGCTGAAGCTTTCTTT. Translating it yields CASSGSWGRSAEAFF.